The clone carrying this T cell receptor beta chain has ten or more counts. Time point indicated: patch test 2, 6 weeks after DPC sensitization. Treatment in this sample: therapeutic diphenylcyclopropenone sensitization with weekly scalp DPC. This sample was included in a study of human T cells and chemical hapten exposure. The CDR3 length is 14 residues. With 6 bases clipped from V and 7 bases from J, the junction kept 5 bases outside the gene matches. Germline values: CDR1 MDHEN, CDR2 SYDVKM. MiXCR was run by TCRdb on the RACE reads, yielding one entry per CDR3 protein. The sample contains over 100,000 distinct CDR3 sequences, roughly 10% of which appear only once.

This sequence joins TRBV28 and TRBJ2-1; TRBD1 matches at 11 bases. This clonotype was sampled from a woman between 40 and 50 years old with alopecia areata. Some clones in this sample may be carry-over from other donors' samples. Sequenced material: whole blood, taken in connection with sensitization to the hapten diphenylcyclopropenone (DPC). Here the CDR3 reads CASRGGQGANEQFF. CDR3 DNA sequence: TGTGCCAGCAGGGGTGGACAGGGGGCTAATGAGCAGTTCTTC. Based on the CDR3 plus reference TRBV28 and TRBJ2-1, the full variable domain is DVKVTQSSRYLVKRTGEKVFLECVQDMDHENMFWYRQDPGLGLRLIYFSYDVKMKEKGDIPEGYSVSREKKERFSLILESASTNQTSMYLCASRGGQGANEQFFGPGTRLTVL.